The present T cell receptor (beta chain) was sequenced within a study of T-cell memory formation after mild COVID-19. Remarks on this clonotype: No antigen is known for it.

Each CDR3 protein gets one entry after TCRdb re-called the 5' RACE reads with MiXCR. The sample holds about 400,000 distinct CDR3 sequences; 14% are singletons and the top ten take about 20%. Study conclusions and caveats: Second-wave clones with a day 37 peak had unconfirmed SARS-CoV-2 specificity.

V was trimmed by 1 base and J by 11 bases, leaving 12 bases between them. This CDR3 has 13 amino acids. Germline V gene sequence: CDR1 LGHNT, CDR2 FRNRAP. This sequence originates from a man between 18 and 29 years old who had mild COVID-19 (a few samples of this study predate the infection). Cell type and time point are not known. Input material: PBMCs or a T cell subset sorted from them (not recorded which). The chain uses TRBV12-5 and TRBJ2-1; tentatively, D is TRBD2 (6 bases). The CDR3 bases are TGTGCTAGTGGTTTGGCCCCCGGGACTCAGCAGTTCTTC. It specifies CASGLAPGTQQFF.